Sequencing of this T cell receptor (beta chain) was carried out in a study of blood T cell repertoires in COVID-19. Study background: From the United States, Italy and Spain came samples of acute and convalescent COVID-19. PBMCs, B-cell-depleted T cells, or T cells provided the cDNA or gDNA that made up the material.

Assay: immunoSEQ multiplex PCR; the TCRdb copy retains only in-frame clones and omits some. The sample has roughly 57,000 clones, about four fifths seen once. This clone was counted only a few times. The specimen sequenced was peripheral blood. This TCR derives from a man aged 30 to 39 with COVID-19, enrolled during active disease.

The CDR3 loop reads CASSLNQVYEQYF. CDR3 nucleotides: TGTGCCAGCAGCTTAAATCAGGTCTACGAGCAGTACTTC. The chain is built from TRBV11-3 and TRBJ2-7; D is unresolved. The V end was cut by 2 bases, the J end by 3 bases, with 8 bases between. Germline CDR1 and CDR2: SGHNT and YENEEA. The CDR3 totals 13 residues.